The 20 T cell receptor beta chains listed next were all sequenced from one sample in a study of OX40 agonist ivuxolimab in advanced cancers. The protocol was immunoSEQ multiplex PCR, while the TCRdb copy is restricted to in-frame clones and leaves out a portion. The sample lists 15,000 to 20,000 clones; 70% to 85% were seen once. The sample was CD4+ or CD8+ T cells sorted from blood, taken in a trial of the OX40 agonist ivuxolimab. These receptors were collected from an adult with an advanced solid tumor such as melanoma, head and neck, liver or kidney cancer.

The chain carries TRBV28 and TRBJ2-2; the D is unclear. The length of the CDR3 is 13 residues. Germline V gene lookup returns CDR1 MDHEN and CDR2 SYDVKM. Between the trimmed V and J ends, which lost 8 bases and 4 bases, there was a span of 11 bases. CDR3 amino acids: CASVDRTTGELFF. Here the CDR3 DNA reads TGTGCCAGCGTGGACCGGACCACCGGGGAGCTGTTTTTT.

This sequence joins TRBV2 and TRBJ2-7; D is tentatively TRBD1 or TRBD2 (5 bases each). Germline-derived CDR1 and CDR2 are SNHLY and FYNNEI. The CDR3 length is 16 residues. V lost 4 bases and J lost 0, with 16 bases in between. CDR3 nucleotide sequence: TGTGCCAGCAGTGTCGACCGGGACCGAAGCTCCTACGAGCAGTACTTC. As protein: CASSVDRDRSSYEQYF.

Judged by abundance, this clone is large. The chain links TRBV5-1 to TRBJ1-1; no firm D call. The CDR3 has 12 amino acids. Germline V gene sequence: CDR1 SGHRS, CDR2 YFSETQ. V was shortened by 6 bases and J by 1 base, with 7 bases between the two germline ends. CDR3 coding DNA: TGCGCCAGCAAAGGAGGGAACACTGAAGCTTTCTTT. This gives the protein CASKGGNTEAFF.

This clone occurred a few times. This chain connects TRBV10-2 to TRBJ1-4; 7 bases match TRBD1. Per germline, CDR1 WSHSY and CDR2 SAAADI. Germline trimming cut 1 base from V and 8 bases from J; bases unmatched to any gene: 4. This CDR3 spans 14 amino acids. CDR3: CASSELGDREKLFF. CDR3 in DNA: TGCGCCAGCAGTGAGTTAGGGGACAGAGAAAAACTGTTTTTT.

The J gene is TRBJ2-7, the V gene TRBV19; 12 nucleotides line up with TRBD2. Per germline, CDR1 LNHDA and CDR2 SQIVND (reference sequence). The CDR3 consists of 16 residues. After removal of 5 bases from V and 3 bases from J, the junction contained 8 bases not matched to a gene. Written as DNA, the CDR3 is TGTGCCAGTAGTTTCTTCTCGACTAGCGGGAGCTACGAGCAGTACTTC. Amino acids: CASSFFSTSGSYEQYF. The variable domain in full, completed from reference TRBV19 and TRBJ2-7, reads DGGITQSPKYLFRKEGQNVTLSCEQNLNHDAMYWYRQDPGQGLRLIYYSQIVNDFQKGDIAEGYSVSREKKESFPLTVTSAQKNPTAFYLCASSFFSTSGSYEQYFGPGTRLTVT.

This clone is medium-sized (0.01 to 0.1%) within its sample. The chain has TRBV27 and TRBJ2-7; D remains unclear. CDR1 is MNHEY and CDR2 is SMNVEV in the germline V gene (reference sequence). The V end lost 4 bases, the J end lost 5 bases, and 9 bases lay between the germline ends. CDR3 length equals 12 residues. CDR3 residues: CASSSPLDEQYF. Here the CDR3 DNA reads TGTGCCAGCAGTTCACCCCTGGACGAGCAGTACTTC.

This chain links TRBV25-1 with TRBJ1-1; D is undetermined. This CDR3 spans 11 amino acids. Deletions cut 4 bases from V and 4 bases from J, with 4 bases between. Germline CDR1 is MGHDK and CDR2 is SYGVNS. The CDR3 reads CASSGATEAFF. DNA for the CDR3: TGTGCCAGCAGTGGGGCCACTGAAGCTTTCTTT. Full variable domain (remainder filled in from reference TRBV25-1 and TRBJ1-1): EADIYQTPRYLVIGTGKKITLECSQTMGHDKMYWYQQDPGMELHLIHYSYGVNSTEKGDLSSESTVSRIRTEHFPLTLESARPSHTSQYLCASSGATEAFFGQGTRLTVV.

This chain uses TRBV27 with TRBJ1-1; the D gene is possibly TRBD1 (6 bases). Trimming stripped 3 bases from V and 4 bases from J, with 12 bases between. Germline assignment: CDR1 MNHEY and CDR2 SMNVEV (reference sequence). The CDR3 sequence is 14 residues long. The CDR3 DNA reads TGTGCCAGCAGTTTGGGGGCAGCAGGCACTGAAGCTTTCTTT. Translated: CASSLGAAGTEAFF.

This chain connects TRBV5-1 to TRBJ1-1; a weak D match, TRBD1 (6 bases). Germline CDR1 SGHRS, CDR2 YFSETQ. CDR3 length: 11 amino acids. V lost 7 bases and J 8 bases, leaving 12 bases between the germline ends. CDR3 nucleotides: TGCGCCAGCGCACAGGGCCCCGAAGCTTTCTTT. This codes for CASAQGPEAFF.

The table lists this clone with a few counts. The V and J genes are TRBV28 and TRBJ2-7; D perhaps matches TRBD2 (6 bases). The CDR3 is made up of 13 amino acids. CDR1 and CDR2 from the germline V gene are MDHEN and SYDVKM. Trimming stripped 6 bases from V and 3 bases from J, with 12 bases between. As DNA, the CDR3 is TGTGCCAGCAGGGCTACCGGGAGCTACGAGCAGTACTTC. It translates to CASRATGSYEQYF.

J is TRBJ2-2 and V is TRBV7-9; a weak D match, TRBD1 (5 bases). Looked up from germline, CDR1 is SEHNR and CDR2 is FQNEAQ (reference sequence). The CDR3 is made up of 17 amino acids. V shed 0 bases and J shed 2 bases, with 13 bases lying between them. The CDR3 spells CASSLANAGLNTGELFF. CDR3 nucleotide sequence: TGTGCCAGCAGCTTAGCGAATGCAGGGCTAAACACCGGGGAGCTGTTTTTT. Drawing the rest from reference TRBV7-9 and TRBJ2-2, the complete variable domain is DTGVSQNPRHKITKRGQNVTFRCDPISEHNRLYWYRQTLGQGPEFLTYFQNEAQLEKSRLLSDRFSAERPKGSFSTLEIQRTEQGDSAMYLCASSLANAGLNTGELFFGEGSRLTVL.

The count of this clone is one. The rearrangement joins TRBV4-3 to TRBJ2-5; D tentatively fits TRBD1 or TRBD2 (5 bases each). The assigned J gene may be wrong: the sequence end matches TRBJ2-7 better. Germline CDR1 LGHNA, CDR2 YSLEER. This CDR3 contains 12 residues. CDR3 protein: CASSQGGYEQYF. The CDR3 nucleotides read TGCGCCAGCAGCCAAGGGGGGTACGAGCAGTACTTC.

About this clone itself: Other DNA sequences in this sample translate to the same CDR3. J is TRBJ2-7 and V is TRBV27; the D gene is possibly TRBD2 (6 bases). CDR1 is MNHEY and CDR2 is SMNVEV in the germline V gene (reference sequence). This CDR3 is built from 12 residues. Trimming removed 3 bases from V and 3 bases from J, with 6 bases in between. The CDR3 region has the DNA TGTGCCAGCAGTTTGGGGGGCTACGAGCAGTACTTC. Translation: CASSLGGYEQYF.

This chain links TRBV19 with TRBJ1-1; 8 bases line up with TRBD1. Per germline, CDR1 LNHDA and CDR2 SQIVND (reference sequence). The CDR3 extends over 15 amino acids. Trimming took 5 bases from V and 1 from J; bases not matched to a gene: 6. CDR3 protein: CASSPRTGPNTEAFF. The CDR3 DNA sequence: TGTGCCAGTAGTCCCCGGACAGGGCCGAACACTGAAGCTTTCTTT. The full variable domain, with the rest looked up from reference TRBV19 and TRBJ1-1, is DGGITQSPKYLFRKEGQNVTLSCEQNLNHDAMYWYRQDPGQGLRLIYYSQIVNDFQKGDIAEGYSVSREKKESFPLTVTSAQKNPTAFYLCASSPRTGPNTEAFFGQGTRLTVV.

The chain uses TRBV7-3 and TRBJ2-7, with D perhaps given as TRBD1 or TRBD2 (6 bases each). V was cut by 5 bases and J by 0 bases, with 20 bases left in between. The CDR3 is 17 residues long. CDR1 is SGHTA and CDR2 is FQGTGA in the germline V gene. The DNA for the CDR3 is TGTGCCAGCAGCCCCCTGGAGGGGGTCTTCAGCTCCTACGAGCAGTACTTC. Residues: CASSPLEGVFSSYEQYF.

The chain links TRBV30 to TRBJ2-7, with 8 bases fitting TRBD1. From germline, CDR1 is GTSNPN and CDR2 SVGIG (reference sequence). Trimming removed 3 bases from V and 0 bases from J; junction bases left unmatched: 7. The CDR3 covers 15 residues. The CDR3 loop reads CAWRSTGASSYEQYF. Written as DNA, the CDR3 is TGTGCCTGGAGATCGACAGGGGCGAGCTCCTACGAGCAGTACTTC.

This chain links TRBV21-1 with TRBJ2-4. TRBV21-1 is reported as a pseudogene. This CDR3 is 15 amino acids long. The CDR3 loop is CASRVKIVAKNIQYF. DNA of the CDR3: TGTGCCAGCAGGGTTAAGATTGTAGCCAAAAACATTCAGTACTTC.

This clone was recorded a few times. The chain recombines TRBV5-1 with TRBJ2-7; no firm D call. V was shortened by 3 bases and J by 2 bases, with 15 bases between the two germline ends. Germline values: CDR1 SGHRS, CDR2 YFSETQ. The CDR3 is made up of 15 amino acids. CDR3 coding DNA: TGCGCCAGCAGCTCCACTATGACATCCACCTACGAGCAGTACTTC. It specifies CASSSTMTSTYEQYF. The complete variable domain, with remaining parts taken from reference TRBV5-1 and TRBJ2-7, reads KAGVTQTPRYLIKTRGQQVTLSCSPISGHRSVSWYQQTPGQGLQFLFEYFSETQRNKGNFPGRFSGRQFSNSRSEMNVSTLELGDSALYLCASSSTMTSTYEQYFGPGTRLTVT.

This clone was seen more than once but under ten times. The gene calls are TRBV5-4 and TRBJ1-5; no definite D call. CDR1 and CDR2 from the germline V gene are SGHNT and YYREEE (reference sequence). With 4 bases removed from V and 2 bases from J, the gap between germline ends came to 1 base. This CDR3 has 11 amino acids. This CDR3 is CASSRNQPQHF. The CDR3 DNA sequence: TGTGCCAGCAGCCGCAATCAGCCCCAGCATTTT. The full variable domain, with the rest looked up from reference TRBV5-4 and TRBJ1-5, is ETGVTQSPTHLIKTRGQQVTLRCSSQSGHNTVSWYQQALGQGPQFIFQYYREEENGRGNFPPRFSGLQFPNYSSELNVNALELDDSALYLCASSRNQPQHFGDGTRLSIL.

V usage is TRBV9 and J usage is TRBJ2-3, with a weak D call TRBD2 (6 bases). Germline-derived CDR1 and CDR2 are SGDLS and YYNGEE. Trimming removed 7 bases at V and 4 bases at J, with 22 bases between. The CDR3 spans 16 residues. CDR3 sequence (DNA): TGTGCCAGCGGGTCCCCGGAGGGGTTGGTTGCAGATACGCAGTATTTT. Its protein product is CASGSPEGLVADTQYF.